The 21 T cell receptor beta chains reported below all come from one sample, sequenced in a study of lymphopenia after photon versus proton radiotherapy. Method: immunoSEQ multiplex PCR; TCRdb's copy keeps in-frame clones and lacks some. The repertoire holds over 25,000 clones, with around nine tenths as singletons. Material: peripheral blood, obtained from a patient treated with photon-based radiotherapy. Receptor source: a woman between 50 and 59 years old with cholangiocarcinoma.

The chain joins TRBV10-3 to TRBJ2-1; 12 bases agree with TRBD2. The CDR3 runs 14 residues. V trimming: 8 bases; J trimming: 7 bases; junction bases outside the gene matches: 6. Per the germline V gene, CDR1 is ENHRY and CDR2 is SYGVKD. CDR3 in amino acids: CAIETSGGRNEQFF. CDR3 sequence (DNA): TGTGCCATCGAAACTAGCGGGGGGAGAAATGAGCAGTTCTTC.

V gene TRBV5-1 combines with J gene TRBJ1-1; the match to TRBD1 covers 9 bases. With V trimmed by 3 bases and J by 3 bases, 6 bases remained unmatched. CDR1 and CDR2 from the germline V gene are SGHRS and YFSETQ. This CDR3 is built from 15 residues. CDR3 sequence (DNA): TGCGCCAGCAGCTCATGGACAGGGGAGGACACTGAAGCTTTCTTT. This translates into CASSSWTGEDTEAFF.

V gene TRBV5-1 combines with J gene TRBJ2-6, with 8 bases fitting TRBD1. CDR1 and CDR2 (germline): SGHRS, YFSETQ. Losses at the gene ends were 0 bases for V and 3 bases for J; bases not matched to a gene: 8. CDR3 length: 18 residues. DNA of the CDR3: TGCGCCAGCAGCTTGGGACAGGGGATTATAAGTGGGGCCAACGTCCTGACTTTC. It codes for CASSLGQGIISGANVLTF. Full variable domain (rest looked up from reference TRBV5-1 and TRBJ2-6): KAGVTQTPRYLIKTRGQQVTLSCSPISGHRSVSWYQQTPGQGLQFLFEYFSETQRNKGNFPGRFSGRQFSNSRSEMNVSTLELGDSALYLCASSLGQGIISGANVLTFGAGSRLTVL.

The V and J genes are TRBV12-5 and TRBJ1-6; D is perhaps TRBD1 (6 bases). This CDR3 contains 14 residues. Germline CDR1 is LGHNT and CDR2 is FRNRAP. V shed 6 bases and J shed 11 bases, with 17 bases lying between them. CDR3 bases: TGTGCTAGTGGAAGACAGGAGGGCAGTACACCCCTCCACTTT. Protein product: CASGRQEGSTPLHF.

V is TRBV28 and J is TRBJ2-7; 10 bases are shared with TRBD2. The CDR3 spans 17 residues. With V trimmed by 1 base and J by 3 bases, 9 bases remained unmatched. CDR1 MDHEN and CDR2 SYDVKM come from the germline V gene. As DNA, the CDR3 is TGTGCCAGCAGTTTATACCCCTTTGAGCGGGGGGGCTACGAGCAGTACTTC. This codes for CASSLYPFERGGYEQYF.

The rearrangement uses TRBV5-6 and TRBJ1-2; D not resolved. Germline CDR1 SGHDT, CDR2 YYEEEE. Trimming stripped 5 bases from V and 6 bases from J, with 14 bases between. The CDR3 length is 13 residues. This chain's CDR3 is CASRPDAAHGYTF. In DNA, the CDR3 is TGTGCCAGCAGACCCGATGCAGCGCATGGCTACACCTTC. The whole variable domain, remainder taken from reference TRBV5-6 and TRBJ1-2, is DAGVTQSPTHLIKTRGQQVTLRCSPKSGHDTVSWYQQALGQGPQFIFQYYEEEERQRGNFPDRFSGHQFPNYSSELNVNALLLGDSALYLCASRPDAAHGYTFGSGTRLTVV.

The chain is built from TRBV5-1 and TRBJ2-7, with D uncertain. V shed 4 bases and J shed 0 bases, with 11 bases lying between them. The CDR3 is made up of 14 amino acids. CDR1 and CDR2 (germline): SGHRS, YFSETQ. The CDR3 bases are TGCGCCAGCAGCCTCAAACCCGACTCCTACGAGCAGTACTTC. This translates into CASSLKPDSYEQYF.

The chain carries TRBV5-6 and TRBJ1-1; a possible D gene is TRBD1 (6 bases). V dropped 3 bases and J dropped 8 bases, with 23 bases sitting between them. Per the germline V gene, CDR1 is SGHDT and CDR2 is YYEEEE. CDR3 size: 16 residues. DNA for the CDR3: TGTGCCAGCAGCTCCCAGAGAGTACAGGGCTTGCGAGAAGCTTTCTTT. It encodes CASSSQRVQGLREAFF. Together with reference TRBV5-6 and TRBJ1-1, the CDR3 gives the full variable domain: DAGVTQSPTHLIKTRGQQVTLRCSPKSGHDTVSWYQQALGQGPQFIFQYYEEEERQRGNFPDRFSGHQFPNYSSELNVNALLLGDSALYLCASSSQRVQGLREAFFGQGTRLTVV.

The rearrangement joins TRBV7-4 to TRBJ2-3, with D unresolved. Germline V gene sequence: CDR1 SGHVT, CDR2 SQSDAQ. The CDR3 consists of 17 residues. Trimming removed 1 base from V and 2 bases from J, with 16 bases in between. CDR3 nucleotide sequence: TGTGCCAGCAGCTTAGAGGGCAGAGTAAAAAACACAGATACGCAGTATTTT. It is translated as CASSLEGRVKNTDTQYF.

The chain couples TRBV25-1 to TRBJ1-2; 9 bases agree with TRBD1. The length of the CDR3 is 14 residues. Germline V lookup: CDR1 MGHDK, CDR2 SYGVNS. V gave up 8 bases and J gave up 2 bases; unmatched junction bases: 6. In nucleotides, the CDR3 is TGTGCCAGCCGTGGACAGGGGTGGAACTATGGCTACACCTTC. Translation gives CASRGQGWNYGYTF.

V usage is TRBV10-1 and J usage is TRBJ1-1; TRBD1 agrees at 7 bases. Trimming removed 2 bases from V and 2 bases from J; junction bases left unmatched: 5. The length of the CDR3 is 15 residues. Germline V gene sequence: CDR1 WNHNN, CDR2 SYGVQD (reference sequence). CDR3 nucleotides: TGCGCCAGCAGTGAGGACAGGGTCGTTAACACTGAAGCTTTCTTT. Its translation is CASSEDRVVNTEAFF.

This clone is a singleton in its sample. This chain connects TRBV6-5 to TRBJ1-4; a weak D match, TRBD1 (5 bases). V gave up 2 bases and J gave up 7 bases, with 11 bases separating them. The CDR3 has 14 amino acids. Germline V CDR1 and CDR2: MNHEY, SVGAGI. Here the CDR3 reads CASSYTGRGEKLFF. CDR3 DNA: TGTGCCAGCAGTTACACCGGGAGGGGTGAAAAACTGTTTTTT.

The chain carries TRBV11-2 and TRBJ2-6; 7 bases match TRBD1. This CDR3 contains 17 residues. V shed 2 bases and J 2 bases; nucleotides not matched to a gene: 6. CDR1 is SGHAT, CDR2 FQNNGV, per germline. CDR3 protein: CASSLWQGVAGANVLTF. The CDR3 DNA reads as TGTGCCAGCAGCTTATGGCAGGGGGTGGCTGGGGCCAACGTCCTGACTTTC.

This chain uses TRBV29-1 with TRBJ2-3; D is perhaps TRBD1 or TRBD2 (6 bases each). This CDR3 has 14 amino acids. Trimming cost V 8 bases and J 3 bases, with 18 bases left between them. Germline lookup yields CDR1 SQVTM and CDR2 ANQGSEA. The CDR3 here is CSTKRGLATDTQYF. The CDR3 nucleotides are TGCAGCACAAAACGGGGGCTCGCGACAGATACGCAGTATTTT.

This chain connects TRBV6-1 to TRBJ1-2; maybe TRBD1 (5 bases). CDR3 length: 14 amino acids. Per the germline V gene, CDR1 is MNHNS and CDR2 is SASEGT. V was cut by 6 bases and J by 4 bases, with 15 bases left in between. DNA of the CDR3: TGTGCCAGCAGGACTTGGGGACTGATCTATGGCTACACCTTC. It is translated as CASRTWGLIYGYTF.

The V call is TRBV5-8, the J call TRBJ1-2; D remains ambiguous. The germline gives CDR1 SGHTS, CDR2 YDEGEE. The CDR3 loop spans 11 amino acids. V lost 3 bases and J lost 8, with 8 bases in between. The CDR3 reads CASSYDIGYTF. CDR3 DNA: TGTGCCAGCAGCTATGACATCGGCTACACCTTC.

The chain carries TRBV25-1 and TRBJ2-3, with D uncertain. Germline CDR1 MGHDK, CDR2 SYGVNS. The CDR3 is made up of 13 amino acids. V was cut by 5 bases and J by 0 bases, with 6 bases left in between. The CDR3 region is CASSRWSTDTQYF. CDR3 DNA sequence: TGTGCCAGCAGTCGGTGGAGCACAGATACGCAGTATTTT.

The chain links TRBV29-1 to TRBJ2-7, with a tentative D call TRBD2 (5 bases). There are 13 residues in the CDR3. Trimming stripped 8 bases from V and 2 bases from J, with 16 bases between. Per germline, CDR1 SQVTM and CDR2 ANQGSEA. Written as DNA, the CDR3 is TGCAGCACCTCCGGGGTGGGCCCCTACGAGCAGTACTTC. This encodes CSTSGVGPYEQYF.

This clone has a handful of counts. The chain joins TRBV6-5 to TRBJ1-1; TRBD1 aligns across 7 bases. Trimming at V came to 3 bases and at J to 10 bases, leaving 8 bases not matched to a gene. The CDR3 has 13 residues. CDR1 is MNHEY, CDR2 SVGAGI, per germline. The DNA for the CDR3 is TGTGCCAGCAGTTATGAGAGGGGGCGCCTAGCTTTCTTT. Amino acid sequence: CASSYERGRLAFF.

CDR3 sequence (DNA): TGTGCCAGCAGCCCCCGGGACAGAGGAAACACCATATATTTT. It codes for CASSPRDRGNTIYF. V and J are TRBV5-6 and TRBJ1-3; 7 nucleotides line up with TRBD1. CDR1 and CDR2 (germline): SGHDT, YYEEEE. CDR3 size: 14 residues. Trimming took 4 bases from V and 4 from J; bases not matched to a gene: 5.

The chain combines TRBV29-1 with TRBJ2-1, with D possibly matching TRBD1 (6 bases). V dropped 3 bases and J dropped 5 bases, with 11 bases sitting between them. CDR3 length: 13 residues. Germline-derived CDR1 and CDR2 are SQVTM and ANQGSEA. The CDR3, as DNA: TGCAGCGTTGAGAACAGGGACAACAATGAGCAGTTCTTC. It encodes CSVENRDNNEQFF.